This is a list of T cell receptor beta chains from one sample in a study of blood T cell repertoires in COVID-19. The method was immunoSEQ multiplex PCR; TCRdb's version includes in-frame clones alone and lacks a portion of them. The sample consists of roughly 130,000 clones, about 87% of them appearing once. The sample consisted of peripheral blood. These receptors were collected from a man aged 60 to 69 with active or convalescent COVID-19. CDR3s include the opening cysteine and the closing phenylalanine or tryptophan. The D gene is left open where the match is weak. For some rows the clone size is stated as once, few or many, or as a class when expanded; others skip it.

clone size	V gene	D gene	J gene	CDR3 DNA	CDR3 protein
-	TRBV7-2	-	TRBJ1-2	TGTGCCAGCAGCTTGGGACTGGAGGGCTACACCTTC	CASSLGLEGYTF
-	TRBV18	TRBD1	TRBJ1-4	TGTGCCAGCCGGACAGGATTAAGTGAAAAACTGTTTTTT	CASRTGLSEKLFF
-	TRBV7-2	-	TRBJ2-5	TGTGCCAGCAGCATTGGGGTCGGGGGAGGCCAAGAGACCCAGTACTTC	CASSIGVGGGQETQYF
-	TRBV29-1	TRBD1	TRBJ2-7	TGCAGCGTTGTAGGACAGGGGGCTAGAACCTACGAGCAGTACTTC	CSVVGQGARTYEQYF
-	TRBV19	TRBD1	TRBJ2-4	TGTGCCAGTACCTGGTCAGGGACAGGGGGCCACCTCGGGGGTGGCATTCAGTACTTC	CASTWSGTGGHLGGGIQYF
-	TRBV11-2	-	TRBJ2-7	TGTGCCAGCAGCTTCCCAGGGGAAAGAACTATGAACTTC	CASSFPGERTMNF
-	TRBV9	-	TRBJ1-1	TGTGCCAGCAGCGTAGGTCTTCTCGGGTCGGGGAACACTGAAGCTTTCTTT	CASSVGLLGSGNTEAFF
-	TRBV12-1	-	TRBJ2-1	TGTGCCAGCAGCCCAAGACTAGCGGGAGGGCCGAGTTACAATGAGCAGTTCTTC	CASSPRLAGGPSYNEQFF
-	TRBV5-4	TRBD2	TRBJ2-7	TGTGCCAGCAGCCCCCCCGGACTAGCAAGTTACGAGCAGTACTTC	CASSPPGLASYEQYF
-	TRBV10-3	-	TRBJ1-1	TGTGCCATCAGCACCCCCTCGGGGGTGAACACTGAAGCTTTCTTT	CAISTPSGVNTEAFF
-	TRBV5-6	-	TRBJ2-7	TGTGCCAGCAGCTTCGGGACAGAGCAGTACTTC	CASSFGTEQYF
-	TRBV29-1	-	TRBJ2-1	TGCAGCTTCGACCGCGGAACCTACAATGAGCAGTTCTTC	CSFDRGTYNEQFF
-	TRBV9	TRBD1	TRBJ2-3	TGTGCCAGCAGCGTAACGACAGGGATGGTGGATACGCAGTATTTT	CASSVTTGMVDTQYF
-	TRBV10-2	TRBD2	TRBJ2-2	TGCGCCAGCAGCCCTGGGTCCCGCGAACTAGCGGGAGTCATCGGGGAGCTGTTTTTT	CASSPGSRELAGVIGELFF
-	TRBV11-2	TRBD2	TRBJ2-1	TGTGCCAGCAGCCCAACTAGCGGGCCGGCCCCTTTAGTACAATGGGAGCAGTTCTTC	CASSPTSGPAPLVQWEQFF
once	TRBV18	-	TRBJ2-7	TGTGCCAGCTCACGCTCTACGAATAGCGCCAGCTCCTACGAGCAGTACTTC	CASSRSTNSASSYEQYF
once	TRBV30	TRBD1	TRBJ1-3	TGTGCCTGGAGTACAGGGGCCCTTATCTCTGGAAACACCATATATTTT	CAWSTGALISGNTIYF
-	TRBV19	TRBD2	TRBJ2-1	TGTGCCAGTAGTAGGGGAGCGGGAGGAATATACAATGAGCAGTTCTTC	CASSRGAGGIYNEQFF
-	TRBV5-5	TRBD1	TRBJ1-2	TGTGCCAGCAGCTTGAGCCAGGGGGCGATGGATGGCTACACCTTC	CASSLSQGAMDGYTF
-	TRBV7-3	TRBD2	TRBJ2-3	TGTGCCAGCAGCTTAGGGGGGCTGACGGGAGGGTACGATACGCAGTATTTT	CASSLGGLTGGYDTQYF
-	TRBV10-1	TRBD1	TRBJ2-5	TGCGCCAGCAGTGGTACAGGGGGAGAGGGAGAGACCCAGTACTTC	CASSGTGGEGETQYF
once	TRBV28	TRBD1	TRBJ2-7	TGTGCCGCCAGGACAGGGAGGCTTTTCTCCTACGAGCAGTACTTC	CAARTGRLFSYEQYF
-	TRBV28	TRBD1	TRBJ2-2	TGTGCCAGCAGTTCAATCTCCTCCGGGACAGGGGTTCGTCTTTTGGACACCGGGGAGCTGTTTTTT	CASSSISSGTGVRLLDTGELFF
-	TRBV20-1	-	TRBJ2-7	TGCAGTGCTAGTCCAGGTCCCCCCCCCGCCCACGAGCAGTACTTC	CSASPGPPPAHEQYF
-	TRBV7-2	TRBD2	TRBJ2-3	TGTGCCAGCAGCTTAGTAGCGGGAGGGGGGGAAGATACGCAGTATTTT	CASSLVAGGGEDTQYF
-	TRBV19	-	TRBJ1-1	TGTGCCAGTAGTATAAGAGCCGGGGTAAGTTTCACTGAAGCTTTCTTT	CASSIRAGVSFTEAFF
-	TRBV30	TRBD2	TRBJ2-5	TGTGCCTGGAGTGTACAGACTAGCGGGAGTAAGACCCAGTACTTC	CAWSVQTSGSKTQYF
-	TRBV13	-	TRBJ1-3	TGTGCCAGCAGCCCTGACTATTTAAACACCATATATTTT	CASSPDYLNTIYF
-	TRBV13	TRBD2	TRBJ2-1	TGTGCCAGCAGCTTATCCAGCGGGAGCTGGAATGAGCAGTTCTTC	CASSLSSGSWNEQFF
-	TRBV20-1	-	TRBJ2-1	TGCAGTGCTAGTCGACTGGGGAGCTCCTACAATGAGCAGTTCTTC	CSASRLGSSYNEQFF
-	TRBV3-1/TRBV3-2	-	TRBJ2-7	TGTGCCAGCAGCACCGAACGGGGTTACGAGCAGTACTTC	CASSTERGYEQYF